Listed below are T cell receptor beta chains from one sample, sequenced in a study of blood T cell repertoires in COVID-19. Using immunoSEQ multiplex PCR, the repertoire was profiled, and TCRdb retains in-frame clones only, with some absent. Altogether almost 55,000 clones are present, approximately 82% being singletons, with the ten largest covering less than 6%. Sequencing was performed on peripheral blood. All receptors come from a human donor in a cohort sampled during active COVID-19. Each CDR3 is given with its conserved first and last residue. The order of the fields is V gene, D gene, J gene, clone size, CDR3 DNA, CDR3 protein. D genes are given only for firm matches. For some rows the clone size is stated as once, few or many, or as a class when expanded; others skip it.

v_gene: TRBV27; d_gene: TRBD2; j_gene: TRBJ2-1; abundance: NA; CDR3nt: TGTGCCAGCACCTATCGGGGACTAGCGGGGGTGGTGGATGAGCAGTTCTTC; CDR3aa: CASTYRGLAGVVDEQFF
v_gene: TRBV7-2; d_gene: NA; j_gene: TRBJ2-4; abundance: once; CDR3nt: TGTGCCAGCAGCCCAAGGGGAAACATTCAGTACTTC; CDR3aa: CASSPRGNIQYF
v_gene: TRBV10-3; d_gene: TRBD1; j_gene: TRBJ1-1; abundance: NA; CDR3nt: TGTGCCATCCAGGGACAGATGAACACTGAAGCTTTCTTT; CDR3aa: CAIQGQMNTEAFF
v_gene: TRBV24-1; d_gene: TRBD1; j_gene: TRBJ2-2; abundance: NA; CDR3nt: TGTGCCACCAGTTCTATCCCGGGACAGGGTACCGGGGAGCTGTTTTTT; CDR3aa: CATSSIPGQGTGELFF
v_gene: TRBV3-1/TRBV3-2; d_gene: NA; j_gene: TRBJ1-1; abundance: NA; CDR3nt: TGTGCCAGCAGCCCGGCGTGGAGGGCCAACACTGAAGCTTTCTTT; CDR3aa: CASSPAWRANTEAFF
v_gene: TRBV7-8; d_gene: TRBD2; j_gene: TRBJ2-2; abundance: NA; CDR3nt: TGTGCCAGCAGCTTGGCGACTAGCGGGGGGCCGAACACCGGGGAGCTGTTTTTT; CDR3aa: CASSLATSGGPNTGELFF
v_gene: TRBV5-1; d_gene: NA; j_gene: TRBJ1-4; abundance: NA; CDR3nt: TGCGCCAGCAGCTTGGCTGCGGGGTTTAATGAAAAACTGTTTTTT; CDR3aa: CASSLAAGFNEKLFF
v_gene: TRBV2; d_gene: NA; j_gene: TRBJ1-2; abundance: NA; CDR3nt: TGTGCCAGCAGTGAAACAGGGTGGAACTATGGCTACACCTTC; CDR3aa: CASSETGWNYGYTF
v_gene: TRBV5-6; d_gene: TRBD1; j_gene: TRBJ1-5; abundance: NA; CDR3nt: TGTGCCAGCAGCACAAGACAGGGAGGACAGCCCCAGCATTTT; CDR3aa: CASSTRQGGQPQHF
v_gene: TRBV3-1/TRBV3-2; d_gene: NA; j_gene: TRBJ1-1; abundance: NA; CDR3nt: TGTGCCAGCAGCCCAAACCCTGCGGGCACTGAAGCTTTCTTT; CDR3aa: CASSPNPAGTEAFF
v_gene: TRBV29-1; d_gene: TRBD1; j_gene: TRBJ2-1; abundance: NA; CDR3nt: TGCAGCATAGGGGGCCGCTCCTACAATGAGCAGTTCTTC; CDR3aa: CSIGGRSYNEQFF
v_gene: TRBV6-2/TRBV6-3; d_gene: NA; j_gene: TRBJ2-7; abundance: NA; CDR3nt: TGTGCCAGCAGCCGTAGCTCCTACGAGCAGTACTTC; CDR3aa: CASSRSSYEQYF
v_gene: TRBV5-6; d_gene: NA; j_gene: TRBJ2-5; abundance: NA; CDR3nt: TGTGCCAGCAGCTTGTCGTTGGGGGGTTGGGAGACCCAGTACTTC; CDR3aa: CASSLSLGGWETQYF
v_gene: TRBV3-1/TRBV3-2; d_gene: TRBD2; j_gene: TRBJ2-2; abundance: NA; CDR3nt: TGTGCCAGCAGCCAAGGGGGAGGGCGGAACACCGGGGAGCTGTTTTTT; CDR3aa: CASSQGGGRNTGELFF
v_gene: TRBV28; d_gene: NA; j_gene: TRBJ2-4; abundance: NA; CDR3nt: TGTGCCAGCAGTTTACCCTCGACAGAAACCAAAAACATTCAGTACTTC; CDR3aa: CASSLPSTETKNIQYF
v_gene: TRBV11-3; d_gene: NA; j_gene: TRBJ2-7; abundance: once; CDR3nt: TGTGCCAGCAGCTTACGGGCAGGGGTGTCCTACGAGCAGTACTTC; CDR3aa: CASSLRAGVSYEQYF
v_gene: TRBV5-1; d_gene: TRBD1; j_gene: TRBJ1-2; abundance: NA; CDR3nt: TGCGCCAGCAGCCATGGACAGGGGGGTGGCTACACCTTC; CDR3aa: CASSHGQGGGYTF
v_gene: TRBV7-8; d_gene: NA; j_gene: TRBJ2-7; abundance: NA; CDR3nt: TGTGCCAGCAGCTTAAGGACAGAGATACGGGAGCAGTACTTC; CDR3aa: CASSLRTEIREQYF
v_gene: TRBV7-9; d_gene: TRBD2; j_gene: TRBJ2-2; abundance: once; CDR3nt: TGTGCCAGCGAAAATCCGGGACTAGCGGGGGGCCTGAACACCGGGGAGCTGTTTTTT; CDR3aa: CASENPGLAGGLNTGELFF
v_gene: TRBV12-5; d_gene: TRBD2; j_gene: TRBJ2-7; abundance: few; CDR3nt: TGTGCTAGTGGTTTTACGGGGGGCTACGAGCAGTACTTC; CDR3aa: CASGFTGGYEQYF
v_gene: TRBV7-9; d_gene: NA; j_gene: TRBJ1-6; abundance: NA; CDR3nt: TGTGCCAGCAGCACACAGGGTGGTAATTCACCCCTCCACTTT; CDR3aa: CASSTQGGNSPLHF
v_gene: TRBV7-2; d_gene: TRBD2; j_gene: TRBJ2-5; abundance: NA; CDR3nt: TGTGCCAGCAGCTTCAAGGCCGGGACTAGCGGGGGGGAGACCCAGTACTTC; CDR3aa: CASSFKAGTSGGETQYF
v_gene: TRBV4-1; d_gene: TRBD2; j_gene: TRBJ2-5; abundance: NA; CDR3nt: TGCGCCAGCAGCCAGCCGGGACTAGCGAAAGAGACCCAGTACTTC; CDR3aa: CASSQPGLAKETQYF
v_gene: TRBV7-8; d_gene: NA; j_gene: TRBJ2-5; abundance: NA; CDR3nt: TGTGCCAGCAGCGCCCGTCGGGAGACCCAGTACTTC; CDR3aa: CASSARRETQYF
v_gene: TRBV19; d_gene: TRBD2; j_gene: TRBJ2-5; abundance: NA; CDR3nt: TGTGCCAGTAGTATAGAAGTAGCGGGACTCCAAGAGACCCAGTACTTC; CDR3aa: CASSIEVAGLQETQYF
v_gene: TRBV9; d_gene: TRBD1; j_gene: TRBJ2-7; abundance: NA; CDR3nt: TGTGCCAGCAGCGTAGGGCAGGGGGTGGGTGAGCAGTACTTC; CDR3aa: CASSVGQGVGEQYF
v_gene: TRBV4-3; d_gene: TRBD1; j_gene: TRBJ1-1; abundance: NA; CDR3nt: TGCGCCAGCAGATTAGGACAGGGCAACACTGAAGCTTTCTTT; CDR3aa: CASRLGQGNTEAFF
v_gene: TRBV20-1; d_gene: NA; j_gene: TRBJ2-5; abundance: NA; CDR3nt: TGCAGTGCTAGTCCACGGCGGGGCCAAGAGACCCAGTACTTC; CDR3aa: CSASPRRGQETQYF
v_gene: TRBV4-3; d_gene: TRBD1; j_gene: TRBJ1-6; abundance: NA; CDR3nt: TGCGCCAGCAGCCAAGCGGGACAGAATAATTCACCCCTCCACTTT; CDR3aa: CASSQAGQNNSPLHF
v_gene: TRBV5-1; d_gene: TRBD1; j_gene: TRBJ2-7; abundance: NA; CDR3nt: TGCGCCAGCAGCCGAACGGGTAGGCGACAGGGGACCTACGAGCAGTACTTC; CDR3aa: CASSRTGRRQGTYEQYF
v_gene: TRBV28; d_gene: TRBD2; j_gene: TRBJ2-1; abundance: once; CDR3nt: TGTGCCAGCAGTTTAGCGGGACTAGCGGGGGGGCGGTCCTACAATGAGCAGTTCTTC; CDR3aa: CASSLAGLAGGRSYNEQFF
v_gene: TRBV5-4; d_gene: NA; j_gene: TRBJ1-2; abundance: NA; CDR3nt: TGTGCCAGCAGCTTGGGAGAGGGATTC; CDR3aa: CASSLGEGF
v_gene: TRBV5-1; d_gene: NA; j_gene: TRBJ1-1; abundance: NA; CDR3nt: TGCGCCAGCAGCCTTGAAGGCACGGAACGGAGAGCTTTCTTT; CDR3aa: CASSLEGTERRAFF
v_gene: TRBV18; d_gene: TRBD1; j_gene: TRBJ2-7; abundance: NA; CDR3nt: TGTGCCAGCTCACCGGACAGGGGACGCGAGCAGTACTTC; CDR3aa: CASSPDRGREQYF
v_gene: TRBV5-5; d_gene: NA; j_gene: TRBJ1-3; abundance: NA; CDR3nt: TGTGCCAGCAGCTCCCGGGAGGGCACTGGAAACACCATATATTTT; CDR3aa: CASSSREGTGNTIYF
v_gene: TRBV20-1; d_gene: NA; j_gene: TRBJ1-1; abundance: NA; CDR3nt: TGCAGTGAAAAGCGAGTATTCGAGGCTTTCTTT; CDR3aa: CSEKRVFEAFF
v_gene: TRBV7-8; d_gene: NA; j_gene: TRBJ1-1; abundance: NA; CDR3nt: TGTGCCAGCAGTCTATCAGGGAACACTGAAGCTTTCTTT; CDR3aa: CASSLSGNTEAFF
v_gene: TRBV19; d_gene: NA; j_gene: TRBJ2-4; abundance: NA; CDR3nt: TGTGCCAGTAGTATGGGCGGGGGCCTAGCCAAAAACATTCAGTACTTC; CDR3aa: CASSMGGGLAKNIQYF
v_gene: TRBV2; d_gene: TRBD2; j_gene: TRBJ2-1; abundance: NA; CDR3nt: TGTGCCAGCGTAGCGGGGGTGTTTTACAATGAGCAGTTCTTC; CDR3aa: CASVAGVFYNEQFF
v_gene: TRBV5-4; d_gene: TRBD1; j_gene: TRBJ1-6; abundance: once; CDR3nt: TGTGCCAGCAGCTCCGGGACAGGGAATAATTCACCCCTCCACTTT; CDR3aa: CASSSGTGNNSPLHF
v_gene: TRBV30; d_gene: TRBD1; j_gene: TRBJ2-7; abundance: NA; CDR3nt: TGTGCCTGGGACAGGGGATTTTACGAGCAGTACTTC; CDR3aa: CAWDRGFYEQYF